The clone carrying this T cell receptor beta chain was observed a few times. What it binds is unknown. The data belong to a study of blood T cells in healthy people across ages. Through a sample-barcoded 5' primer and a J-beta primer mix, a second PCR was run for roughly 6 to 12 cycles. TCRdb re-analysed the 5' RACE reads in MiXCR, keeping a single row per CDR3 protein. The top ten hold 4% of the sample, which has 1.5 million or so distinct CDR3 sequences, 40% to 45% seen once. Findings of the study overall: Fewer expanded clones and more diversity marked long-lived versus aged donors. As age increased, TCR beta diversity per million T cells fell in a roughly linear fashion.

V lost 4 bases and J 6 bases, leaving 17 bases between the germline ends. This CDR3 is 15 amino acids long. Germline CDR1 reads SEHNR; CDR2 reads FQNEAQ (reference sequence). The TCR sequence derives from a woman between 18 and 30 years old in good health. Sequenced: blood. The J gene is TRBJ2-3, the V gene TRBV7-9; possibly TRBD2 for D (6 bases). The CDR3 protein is CASSSRLGGWDTQYF. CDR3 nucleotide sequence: TGTGCCAGCAGCTCACGGCTGGGGGGTTGGGATACGCAGTATTTT. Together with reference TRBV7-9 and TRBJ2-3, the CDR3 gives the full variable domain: DTGVSQNPRHKITKRGQNVTFRCDPISEHNRLYWYRQTLGQGPEFLTYFQNEAQLEKSRLLSDRFSAERPKGSFSTLEIQRTEQGDSAMYLCASSSRLGGWDTQYFGPGTRLTVL.